This T cell receptor beta chain came from a study of blood T cell repertoires in COVID-19 (dated by TCRdb to the early 2020s). In terms of the full investigation: Collaborator samples came from the United States, Italy and Spain and covered acute and convalescent phases of COVID-19. The prospective study material was composed of cDNA or gDNA derived from T cells, B-cell-depleted T cells, or PBMCs. Subjects who had been exposed to COVID-19, were actively infected with it, or had recovered from it provided the deeply sampled blood TCRbeta repertoires that made up the dataset. The repertoires were made available in a free public database intended to serve as a resource for research on the immune response to SARS-CoV-2. The samples were drawn from the first 160 participants of the ongoing ImmuneRACE study and from 1,254 subjects provided by 6 global collaborators. The sample metadata nearly always contained a de-identified subject ID, COVID-19 status, age in years and sex. Where HLA class I and class II types were available, the types were taken from metadata supplied by the sample provider, not from assay-based typing.

Whole blood was collected in K2EDTA tubes by collaborating institutions according to the institutions' own protocols. For TCRbeta analysis, collaborator samples were shipped as frozen whole blood, as isolated PBMCs, or as DNA extracted from either sample type. Trimming takes 8 bases from V and 8 bases from J, and the germline ends sit 16 bases apart. The CDR3 starts with the cysteine, ends with the phenylalanine, and has 13 residues. Solely the CDR3 DNA is kept, with 39 bases framed from the first base. What the work shows at the level of the full study, not this receptor alone: The quantity of clinical and demographic metadata differed by source and by participant and was supplied without curation.

Note on this clone: It has no known antigen specificity. Base quality data are lacking; no much larger clone is found one base away.

The immunoSEQ Assay, a bias-controlled multiplex PCR, was used to amplify TCRbeta CDR3 regions from genomic DNA. The original pipeline was this. Within the assay, amplification of reference gene primers was used to estimate how many nucleated cells each sample contained. To quantify the absolute abundance of each unique TCRbeta CDR3 rearrangement, sequence reads were collapsed and filtered. For each sample, productive Simpson clonality was calculated by taking the square root of Simpson's diversity index across productive rearrangements. The source is immuneACCESS, and TCRdb retained only in-frame sequences with V and J called. Part of the clones is not carried over; for the studies checked, unresolved V genes explain less than half of this, and the remainder is unexplained. The V and J calls and clone size come from that table; D and trimming were worked out from the DNA. The sample table lists some 46,000 clones, about 87% of them with a count of one. The ten largest clones represent approximately 4.7% of the sample.

The rearranged chain carries TRBV12-3 or TRBV12-4 and TRBJ2-1; a weak D assignment points to TRBD2 (7 bases agree). The source is a human donor in a cohort sampled during active COVID-19. The specimen was peripheral blood. At the DNA level, the sequence is TGTGCCAGCGGGGGAGGGGGAGCCCATGAGCAGTTCTTC. Its protein is CASGGGGAHEQFF.